These 24 T cell receptor beta chains share one sample of origin, sequenced in a study of T cell responses to AZD1222 COVID-19 vaccine. Only in-frame clones appear in the TCRdb table, and some are missing; sequencing was by immunoSEQ multiplex PCR. The table lists approximately 120,000 clones, around 89% of them singletons. The sequences come from peripheral blood, collected on day 0 of MenACWY control vaccination. The source of these receptors is an adult in good health.

The chain is built from TRBV12-5 and TRBJ2-7, with D perhaps TRBD2 (5 bases). This CDR3 comprises 15 residues. Germline lookup yields CDR1 LGHNT and CDR2 FRNRAP. Trimming removed 0 bases from V and 5 bases from J, with 14 bases in between. Here the CDR3 DNA reads TGTGCTAGTGGTTTGGTAATCCGGGGTGCCCACGAGCAGTACTTC. It encodes CASGLVIRGAHEQYF.

This chain connects TRBV7-8 to TRBJ1-4, with D possibly matching TRBD1 (5 bases). V gave up 1 base and J gave up 3 bases, with 9 bases separating them. CDR1 is SGHVS and CDR2 is FQNEAQ in the germline V gene. This CDR3 has 15 amino acids. The CDR3 loop is CASSLGTGANEKLFF. CDR3 bases: TGTGCCAGCAGCTTAGGCACGGGGGCTAATGAAAAACTGTTTTTT.

The chain combines TRBV5-4 with TRBJ1-1; D gene uncertain. CDR3 length: 17 residues. Trimming took off 1 base at V and 2 bases at J, with 18 bases between the two ends. Germline CDR1 and CDR2: SGHNT and YYREEE (reference sequence). The CDR3 DNA is TGTGCCAGCAGCTTGAAAGAGGTAACCTATACCAACACTGAAGCTTTCTTT. It translates to CASSLKEVTYTNTEAFF.

The chain carries TRBV28 and TRBJ1-2; weak D call: TRBD1 (5 bases). The germline V gene encodes CDR1 MDHEN and CDR2 SYDVKM. This CDR3 region has 16 residues. V was pared by 3 bases and J by 4 bases, with 18 bases between. CDR3 bases: TGTGCCAGCAGTTTGCAGGGTGGATTTCCCAGCTATGGCTACACCTTC. Its translation: CASSLQGGFPSYGYTF.

The chain employs TRBV7-3 and TRBJ2-7; D might be TRBD2 (5 bases). Trimming cost V 5 bases and J 2 bases, with 13 bases left between them. The CDR3 covers 14 residues. Germline-derived CDR1 and CDR2 are SGHTA and FQGTGA. The CDR3 nucleotides are TGTGCCAGCAGCCTAGAGGGCGGACCCTACGAGCAGTACTTC. It translates to CASSLEGGPYEQYF.

The CDR3 sequence: CASEWTPAYEQYF. Here the CDR3 DNA reads TGTGCCTCCGAATGGACGCCGGCCTACGAGCAGTACTTC. The rearrangement joins TRBV2 to TRBJ2-7; D not resolved. CDR3 length: 13 residues. Trimming left V 11 bases short and J 2 bases short, with 16 bases between. CDR1 and CDR2 (germline): SNHLY, FYNNEI. Complete variable domain (other parts from reference TRBV2 and TRBJ2-7): EPEVTQTPSHQVTQMGQEVILRCVPISNHLYFYWYRQILGQKVEFLVSFYNNEISEKSEIFDDQFSVERPDGSNFTLKIRSTKLEDSAMYFCASEWTPAYEQYFGPGTRLTVT.

The chain recombines TRBV23-1 with TRBJ2-7; a possible D gene is TRBD1 (6 bases). TRBV23-1 carries the ORF label, with uncertain function. The CDR3 runs to 15 residues. The V and J ends lost 0 bases and 5 bases respectively, with 14 bases between them. The CDR3 DNA is TGCGCCAGCAGTCAATCTCCCCGATACAGGGACGAGCAGTACTTC. Residues: CASSQSPRYRDEQYF.

The chain links TRBV7-9 to TRBJ1-2; D gene ambiguous. V was cut by 4 bases and J by 2 bases, with 14 bases left in between. CDR1 and CDR2 (germline): SEHNR, FQNEAQ (reference sequence). CDR3 length: 15 residues. This CDR3 reads CASSYGRMGNYGYTF. Written as DNA, the CDR3 is TGTGCCAGCAGCTACGGGCGGATGGGCAACTATGGCTACACCTTC.

V is TRBV18 and J is TRBJ1-1; no firm D call. V shed 0 bases and J shed 5 bases, with 7 bases lying between them. Germline loops: CDR1 KGHSH, CDR2 LQKENI. The CDR3 is 13 residues long. The DNA for the CDR3 is TGTGCCAGCTCACCACCGGGAGGGACTGAAGCTTTCTTT. This encodes CASSPPGGTEAFF.

This sequence joins TRBV6-1 and TRBJ2-1; TRBD2 might be the D (6 bases). The CDR3 contains 13 residues. The germline V gene has CDR1 MNHNS and CDR2 SASEGT. Trimming took off 8 bases at V and 5 bases at J, with 13 bases between the two ends. The CDR3 sequence is CASHRSGDNEQFF. The CDR3 bases are TGTGCCAGCCACCGTTCGGGGGACAATGAGCAGTTCTTC.

This clone has more than one count but fewer than ten. The chain is built from TRBV27 and TRBJ1-4; D possibly corresponds to TRBD1 (6 bases). Germline values: CDR1 MNHEY, CDR2 SMNVEV (reference sequence). The CDR3 is made up of 14 amino acids. V lost 4 bases, J lost 8 bases, and 14 bases lay in between. The CDR3 is CASSSSKGEEKLFF. In DNA, the CDR3 is TGTGCCAGCAGTTCATCGAAGGGGGAGGAAAAACTGTTTTTT.

This clone was seen a few times. This rearrangement joins TRBV29-1 to TRBJ1-2; no clear D gene. From germline, CDR1 is SQVTM and CDR2 ANQGSEA. V lost 5 bases and J 6 bases, leaving 16 bases between the germline ends. This CDR3 contains 13 residues. The CDR3 loop is CSVWVTLGDGYTF. The CDR3 region has the DNA TGCAGCGTTTGGGTCACCCTTGGGGATGGCTACACCTTC. Combining the CDR3 with reference TRBV29-1 and TRBJ1-2 gives the whole variable domain SAVISQKPSRDICQRGTSLTIQCQVDSQVTMMFWYRQQPGQSLTLIATANQGSEATYESGFVIDKFPISRPNLTFSTLTVSNMSPEDSSIYLCSVWVTLGDGYTFGSGTRLTVV.

The V gene is TRBV30, the J gene TRBJ2-2, with D possibly being TRBD1 (6 bases). V dropped 2 bases and J dropped 6 bases, with 16 bases sitting between them. Germline V gene sequence: CDR1 GTSNPN, CDR2 SVGIG (reference sequence). This CDR3 region has 15 residues. CDR3 protein: CAWSSPSRQAGELFF. CDR3 bases: TGTGCCTGGAGTTCACCCAGCCGACAGGCCGGGGAGCTGTTTTTT.

V gene TRBV24-1 combines with J gene TRBJ1-1; 8 bases fit TRBD1. CDR1 and CDR2 (germline): KGHDR, SFDVKD. V was clipped by 6 bases and J by 13 bases; unmatched bases: 15. The CDR3 spans 14 residues. CDR3 loop: CATSLGQGAPAYFF. The CDR3 DNA follows: TGTGCCACCAGTTTAGGCCAGGGGGCGCCGGCCTATTTCTTT.

This clone appeared a few times. V is TRBV6-6 and J is TRBJ2-1, with 7 bases fitting TRBD2. This CDR3 spans 17 amino acids. The trim removed 5 bases at V and 0 bases at J, leaving 10 bases unmatched. Germline CDR1 and CDR2: MNHNY and SVGAGI (reference sequence). DNA for the CDR3: TGTGCCAGCAGTCCTTATAGCGGGTCCCACTCCTACAATGAGCAGTTCTTC. Its protein is CASSPYSGSHSYNEQFF.

This clone appeared a single time. The V gene is TRBV12-3 or TRBV12-4, the J gene TRBJ1-1; no clear D gene. V lost 0 bases and J 1 base, leaving 3 bases between the germline ends. The CDR3 runs 13 residues. CDR3 loop: CASSLAGNTEAFF. In DNA form, the CDR3 reads TGTGCCAGCAGTTTAGCAGGGAACACTGAAGCTTTCTTT.

The CDR3 nucleotides are TGTGCCAGCAGCCGAACCAGGGGCACTGAAGCTTTCTTT. Translating gives CASSRTRGTEAFF. The chain links TRBV5-6 to TRBJ1-1; maybe TRBD1 (6 bases). CDR1 and CDR2 (germline): SGHDT, YYEEEE. Trimming left V 4 bases short and J 4 bases short, with 11 bases between. This CDR3 is built from 13 residues.

V is TRBV6-5 and J is TRBJ1-3; D is unresolved. The germline gives CDR1 MNHEY, CDR2 SVGAGI. The V and J ends lost 5 bases and 4 bases respectively, with 12 bases between them. CDR3 length equals 14 residues. As DNA, the CDR3 is TGTGCCAGCAGTACGGGTGACGGGGGAAACACCATATATTTT. As protein: CASSTGDGGNTIYF.

This chain uses TRBV4-2 with TRBJ1-1; D is perhaps TRBD1 (5 bases). Germline-derived CDR1 and CDR2 are LGHNA and YNFKEQ. V lost 3 bases and J 6 bases, leaving 11 bases between the germline ends. The CDR3 contains 13 residues. The CDR3: CASSQGRDAEAFF. The CDR3 DNA is TGTGCCAGCAGCCAGGGACGCGACGCTGAAGCTTTCTTT.

The chain uses TRBV5-1 and TRBJ2-5; 7 nucleotides agree with TRBD2. The CDR3 sequence is 15 residues long. Germline lookup yields CDR1 SGHRS and CDR2 YFSETQ. The J segment lost 2 bases and the V segment lost 1 base, leaving 5 bases of the junction unmatched. The DNA of the CDR3 is TGCGCCAGCAGCTTGCGGGCTAGCGGTCAAGAGACCCAGTACTTC. This translates into CASSLRASGQETQYF.

The V and J genes are TRBV4-2 and TRBJ2-4, with a possible D match to TRBD2 (5 bases). The germline V gene has CDR1 LGHNA and CDR2 YNFKEQ. The CDR3 is 15 residues long. V lost 0 bases and J lost 7, with 13 bases in between. As DNA, the CDR3 is TGTGCCAGCAGCCAAGATATAGTCCAGCGGAACATTCAGTACTTC. Translated, it gives CASSQDIVQRNIQYF.

V and J are TRBV3-1 (or the pseudogene TRBV3-2) and TRBJ1-5; D perhaps matches TRBD1 (5 bases). This CDR3 is 13 amino acids long. Looked up from germline, CDR1 is LGHDT and CDR2 is YNNKEL (reference sequence). The V end lost 4 bases, the J end lost 7 bases, and 11 bases lay between the germline ends. This CDR3 is CASSPVRGQPQHF. In DNA form, the CDR3 reads TGTGCCAGCAGCCCGGTCCGGGGCCAGCCCCAGCATTTT.

The chain carries TRBV10-3 and TRBJ2-1, with 7 bases that match TRBD2. The germline V gene encodes CDR1 ENHRY and CDR2 SYGVKD. With V trimmed by 4 bases and J by 2 bases, 8 bases remained unmatched. The CDR3 loop spans 16 amino acids. The CDR3 DNA sequence: TGTGCCATCAGTGGAGTGAGGAGCGGGACCTACAATGAGCAGTTCTTC. This sequence encodes CAISGVRSGTYNEQFF.

The chain couples TRBV10-1 to TRBJ2-1, with 12 bases lining up with TRBD2. The CDR3 runs 13 residues. With 5 bases clipped from V and 9 bases from J, the junction kept 2 bases outside the gene matches. Germline values: CDR1 WNHNN, CDR2 SYGVQD (reference sequence). The CDR3 region is CASSTSGRPEQFF. CDR3 nucleotide sequence: TGCGCCAGCAGTACTAGCGGGAGGCCTGAGCAGTTCTTC.